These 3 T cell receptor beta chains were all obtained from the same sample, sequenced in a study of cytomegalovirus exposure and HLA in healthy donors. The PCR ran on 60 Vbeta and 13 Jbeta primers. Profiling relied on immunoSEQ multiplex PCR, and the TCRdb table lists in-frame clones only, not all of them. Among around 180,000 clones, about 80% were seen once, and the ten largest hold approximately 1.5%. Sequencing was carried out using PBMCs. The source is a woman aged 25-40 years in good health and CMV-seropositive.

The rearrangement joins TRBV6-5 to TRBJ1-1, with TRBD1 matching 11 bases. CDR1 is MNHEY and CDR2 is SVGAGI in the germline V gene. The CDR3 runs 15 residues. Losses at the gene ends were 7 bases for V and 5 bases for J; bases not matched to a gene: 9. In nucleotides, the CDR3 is TGTGCCAGCACCAAACCGGGACAGGGGGAAACTGAAGCTTTCTTT. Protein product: CASTKPGQGETEAFF.

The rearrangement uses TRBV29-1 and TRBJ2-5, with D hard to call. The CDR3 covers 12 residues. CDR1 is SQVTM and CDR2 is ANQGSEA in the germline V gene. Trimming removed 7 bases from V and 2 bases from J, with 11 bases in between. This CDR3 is CSADTPQETQYF. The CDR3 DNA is TGCAGCGCTGACACACCTCAAGAGACCCAGTACTTC.

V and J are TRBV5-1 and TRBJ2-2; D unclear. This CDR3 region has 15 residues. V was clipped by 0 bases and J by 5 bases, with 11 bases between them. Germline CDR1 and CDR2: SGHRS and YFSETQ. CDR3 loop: CASSLGFARTGELFF. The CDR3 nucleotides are TGCGCCAGCAGCTTGGGCTTTGCACGGACCGGGGAGCTGTTTTTT.